A selection of T cell receptor beta chains follows, all from one sample in a study of T cell responses to AZD1222 COVID-19 vaccine. TCRdb's table, derived via immunoSEQ multiplex PCR, lists solely in-frame clones and lacks some. The sample has 110,000 to 150,000 clones, roughly 85% seen once. Sequencing was performed on peripheral blood, taken on day 0 of AZD1222 vaccination. These receptors originate from an adult in good health. CDR3s leave out the opening cysteine and the closing phenylalanine or tryptophan.

j_call: TRBJ2-1
v_call: TRBV11-2
cdr3_aa: ASSLGEDEQF

j_call: TRBJ1-1
v_call: TRBV27
cdr3_aa: ASREGRNTEAF

j_call: TRBJ2-5
v_call: TRBV27
cdr3_aa: ASKGAGEETQY

j_call: TRBJ1-2
v_call: TRBV2
cdr3_aa: ASSEPHREPGYT

j_call: TRBJ1-1
v_call: TRBV11-2
cdr3_aa: ASSLDLSGSSTEAF

j_call: TRBJ2-2
v_call: TRBV6-5
cdr3_aa: ASRTTGGSGELF

j_call: -
v_call: TRBV2
cdr3_aa: ASKKGTGTQPQY

j_call: TRBJ2-7
v_call: TRBV4-1
cdr3_aa: ASSQDPAGLSYEQY

j_call: TRBJ2-3
v_call: TRBV21-1
cdr3_aa: ASSKVAGITDTQY

j_call: TRBJ1-4
v_call: TRBV28
cdr3_aa: ASSSSLSGEKLF

j_call: TRBJ1-1
v_call: TRBV2
cdr3_aa: ASSEWGSNTEAF

j_call: TRBJ2-1
v_call: TRBV5-6
cdr3_aa: ASSRRTSSYNEQF

j_call: TRBJ1-2
v_call: TRBV6-1
cdr3_aa: ASSEGGNYGYT

j_call: TRBJ2-5
v_call: TRBV10-3
cdr3_aa: AISEPEGDRETQY

j_call: TRBJ1-2
v_call: TRBV6-4
cdr3_aa: ASSDPVGFFVHYGYT

j_call: TRBJ1-6
v_call: TRBV2
cdr3_aa: ASTSQGNNSPLH